The rows below give T cell receptor beta chains drawn from one sample of a study of response to subunit inactivated influenza vaccine. TCRdb re-analysed the RT-PCR reads in MiXCR, keeping a single row per CDR3 protein. The repertoire includes more than 400,000 distinct CDR3 sequences, under 8.5% of them detected once, and around 13% sits in the top ten. The starting material was PBMCs from blood, obtained 23 months after vaccination. The source is a man aged 50-75 years who received an inactivated influenza vaccine. CDR3s include the opening cysteine and the closing phenylalanine or tryptophan. Each record gives: clone size, V gene, CDR3 length, CDR3 protein. Part of the rows lack a size; the others show once, few, many or a class for expanded clones.

>many|TRBV5-6|15
CASSLGTRLDDEQFF
>few|TRBV7-2|14
CASSLGRRSYEQYF
>-|TRBV9|16
CASSPRLGSRTDTQYF
>many|TRBV20-1|13
CSASTPFNTEAFF
>few|TRBV5-1|15
CASSLTGDGNQPQHF
>few|TRBV20-1|14
CSAIQGGYTGELFF
>few|TRBV4-3|16
CASSQEPTSGLDTQYF
>few|TRBV28|13
CASSFRERNTIYF
>many|TRBV4-3|14
CASSRDRGGEKLFF
>-|TRBV20-1|15
CSATPGQGANQPQHF
>many|TRBV29-1|13
CSVGPSLGTEAFF
>few|TRBV4-3|14
CASGEWRGADTQYF
>-|TRBV2|14
CASSWRERGDTQYF
>-|TRBV5-1|15
CASSNGQFQGETQYF
>few|TRBV28|15
CASSSSTRRTYEQYF
>few|TRBV6-2/TRBV6-3|17
CASSYHVSRGNTDTQYF
>-|TRBV12-3/TRBV12-4|11
CASSPRGTAFF
>-|TRBV12-3/TRBV12-4|12
CASSLRGSGAFF
>few|TRBV5-6|17
CASSPASGTWNTGELFF
>-|TRBV3-1|13
CASSQLRAYEQFF
>many|TRBV7-2|15
CASSLDSSGGYEQYF
>few|TRBV24-1|14
CATRGQGVYNEQFF
>-|TRBV11-2|16
CASSRHTTGVGSPLHF
>many|TRBV29-1|15
CSIKRGSSGNNEQFF
>-|TRBV7-9|14
CASSSGTGPDEQFF
>few|TRBV2|17
CASSEIEAGSSTDTQYF
>many|TRBV12-3/TRBV12-4|13
CASSRQGPYEQYF
>-|TRBV7-2|15
CASSPEAGTNEKLFF
>-|TRBV12-3/TRBV12-4|13
CASSAYRNQPQHF
>few|TRBV21-1|16
CASSTTSGNHYNEQFF